These T cell receptor beta chains were read from a single sample in a study of metastatic and nonmetastatic thyroid tumors. With MiXCR, TCRdb called clones anew from the PCR reads. In the table there are approximately 38,000 clones, 20% to 30% of which are singletons. The material sequenced was blood. These receptors were obtained from a female donor with papillary thyroid cancer or a benign thyroid nodule (not recorded which). Some clones in this sample may be carry-over from other donors' samples. Both conserved end residues are part of each CDR3.

v_gene: TRBV18; j_gene: TRBJ1-2; CDR3aa: CASSELSPDTGGYTF
v_gene: TRBV28; j_gene: TRBJ2-5; CDR3aa: CASSLTGWGETQYF
v_gene: TRBV30; j_gene: TRBJ2-3; CDR3aa: CALIARGSALTDTQYF
v_gene: TRBV2; j_gene: TRBJ1-1; CDR3aa: CASTLSDEAFF
v_gene: TRBV28; j_gene: TRBJ1-1; CDR3aa: CASSPQQGADSEAFF
v_gene: TRBV4-2; j_gene: TRBJ1-2; CDR3aa: CASSQDLSSNYGYTF
v_gene: TRBV12-3/TRBV12-4; j_gene: TRBJ2-7; CDR3aa: CASSTNYEQYF
v_gene: TRBV5-1; j_gene: TRBJ2-2; CDR3aa: CASGAGIETGELFF
v_gene: TRBV28; j_gene: TRBJ1-4; CDR3aa: CASSFSPGGLGEKLFF
v_gene: TRBV20-1; j_gene: TRBJ2-3; CDR3aa: CSATSGFATDTQYF
v_gene: TRBV18; j_gene: TRBJ2-1; CDR3aa: CASSPGNVEQFF
v_gene: TRBV6-4; j_gene: TRBJ2-1; CDR3aa: CASMTGTSGVVGQFF
v_gene: TRBV13; j_gene: TRBJ1-6; CDR3aa: CASSYPQGQGTAYYNSPLHF
v_gene: TRBV6-2/TRBV6-3; j_gene: TRBJ1-2; CDR3aa: CASSRTARSNYGYTF
v_gene: TRBV7-9; j_gene: TRBJ1-6; CDR3aa: CASSLGDTYSPLHF
v_gene: TRBV11-2; j_gene: TRBJ2-1; CDR3aa: CASSNNRGLYNEQFF
v_gene: TRBV6-5; j_gene: TRBJ2-1; CDR3aa: CASSHRGLAGGFNEQFF
v_gene: TRBV18; j_gene: TRBJ2-5; CDR3aa: CPSSPFGSETRYF
v_gene: TRBV10-3; j_gene: TRBJ2-6; CDR3aa: CAISRTGSGANVLTF
v_gene: TRBV15; j_gene: TRBJ1-1; CDR3aa: CATSGTGRWTEAFF
v_gene: TRBV7-3; j_gene: TRBJ2-1; CDR3aa: CASSFQAGEEKYNEQFF
v_gene: TRBV12-3/TRBV12-4; j_gene: TRBJ2-1; CDR3aa: CASSSIVRGHNDQFF
v_gene: TRBV18; j_gene: TRBJ1-1; CDR3aa: CASSLKTEAFF
v_gene: TRBV6-1; j_gene: TRBJ2-3; CDR3aa: CASSDERGSTDTQYF
v_gene: TRBV19; j_gene: TRBJ2-1; CDR3aa: CASSIVSGSNEQFF
v_gene: TRBV10-3; j_gene: TRBJ2-4; CDR3aa: CAISEPGRSVDIQYF
v_gene: TRBV30; j_gene: TRBJ2-1; CDR3aa: CAWSPFSNEQFF
v_gene: TRBV2; j_gene: TRBJ1-1; CDR3aa: CASLSEGGFTEAFF
v_gene: TRBV11-2; j_gene: TRBJ2-1; CDR3aa: CASSLVGVSYNEQFF
v_gene: TRBV20-1; j_gene: TRBJ2-1; CDR3aa: CSARLDRPALYEQFF
v_gene: TRBV27; j_gene: TRBJ1-1; CDR3aa: CASSLSAGGTEAFF